This TCR beta chain was captured in a study of T cells after yellow fever vaccination. Study-wide background: Researchers used SMART-Seq v4 Ultra Low Input to prepare fractions that had low cell numbers. Study conclusions and caveats: Detected again after the booster were most primary-vaccination clones, at about 96% CD4 and more than 70% CD8. Some clonotypes were seen in both the CD4 and the CD8 compartments. These made up a small share and likely arose from convergent recombination.

This clonotype was recorded a few times. Its specificity is unknown. MiXCR was run by TCRdb on the 5' RACE reads, yielding one entry per CDR3 protein. The sample has approximately 510,000 distinct CDR3 sequences; 21% are singletons. The sample here was PBMCs, taken roughly 20 days after the first yellow fever vaccination. The origin of this receptor is a man between 18 and 35 years old who received the YFV17D yellow fever vaccine.

CDR3 DNA sequence: TGTGCCAGCAGCTTGGTGCACAGTTACACCGGGGAGCTGTTTTTT. Its translation is CASSLVHSYTGELFF. The V call is TRBV5-6, the J call TRBJ2-2; D unresolved. Trimming shortened V by 0 bases and J by 3 bases, and 9 bases separated the two germline ends. Germline CDR1 is SGHDT and CDR2 is YYEEEE. CDR3 size: 15 residues.